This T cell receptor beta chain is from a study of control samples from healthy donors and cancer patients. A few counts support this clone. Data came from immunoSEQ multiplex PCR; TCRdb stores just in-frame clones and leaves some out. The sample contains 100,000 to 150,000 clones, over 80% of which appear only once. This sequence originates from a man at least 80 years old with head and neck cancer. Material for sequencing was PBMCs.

This chain's CDR3 is CASSGPRVAEQYF. In DNA form, the CDR3 reads TGTGCCAGCTCGGGACCCCGGGTCGCCGAGCAGTACTTC. V is TRBV27 and J is TRBJ2-7; D is perhaps TRBD1 or TRBD2 (5 bases each). Germline V gene data show CDR1 as MNHEY and CDR2 as SMNVEV (reference sequence). The CDR3 spans 13 residues. The V end was cut by 8 bases, the J end by 6 bases, with 17 bases between.